The rows below give T cell receptor beta chains drawn from one sample of a study of T-cell memory formation after mild COVID-19. In TCRdb, the 5' RACE reads were re-called with MiXCR into one record per CDR3 protein. The sample consists of some 65,000 distinct CDR3 sequences, roughly 17% of them appearing once. Material: PBMCs or a T cell subset sorted from them (not recorded which). The receptor set was obtained from an adult woman who had mild COVID-19 (a few samples of this study predate the infection). Cell type and time point are not known. The CDR3 runs from the conserved cysteine through the conserved F or W. D genes are given only for firm matches. Clone sizes are given selectively: once, few, many, or a class where the clone is expanded.

V gene	D gene	clone size	J gene	CDR3 DNA	CDR3 protein
TRBV5-1	TRBD2	.	TRBJ2-3	TGCGCCAGCAGCCCGACTAGCGGGAGCACAGATACGCAGTATTTT	CASSPTSGSTDTQYF
TRBV12-5	.	few	TRBJ1-1	TGTGCTAGTGGTTTGGTACCCGACTCGCCGTTGGAAGCTTTCTTT	CASGLVPDSPLEAFF
TRBV27	TRBD2	.	TRBJ2-3	TGTGCCAGCAGTTTATATCCAGCGGGGGGGACAGATACGCAGTATTTT	CASSLYPAGGTDTQYF
TRBV5-1	.	few	TRBJ2-3	TGCGCCAGCCCCACCGGGACAGATACGCAGTATTTT	CASPTGTDTQYF
TRBV9	TRBD1	.	TRBJ1-2	TGTGCCAGCAGCGCCTCATCCGCAGGGACAGGCTATGGCTACACCTTC	CASSASSAGTGYGYTF
TRBV5-8	.	.	TRBJ2-7	TGTGCCAGCAGCCTCCGGGCGGGCTCCTACGAGCAGTACTTC	CASSLRAGSYEQYF
TRBV4-2	TRBD2	few	TRBJ2-1	TGTGCCAGCAGCCACGGGACTAGCGGGGTGCGGTCCTACAATGAGCAGTTCTTC	CASSHGTSGVRSYNEQFF
TRBV6-2/TRBV6-3	TRBD2	many	TRBJ2-6	TGTGCCAGCAGTTACGGTAGCGGGAGGGCATTTGGGGCCAACGTCCTGACTTTC	CASSYGSGRAFGANVLTF
TRBV12-3/TRBV12-4	TRBD1	few	TRBJ1-1	TGTGCCAGCAGCGCGACAGGGTGGGGCACTGAAGCTTTCTTT	CASSATGWGTEAFF
TRBV7-3	TRBD2	.	TRBJ2-3	TGTGCCAGCAGCTCCAGCGGGGGACCCGATACGCAGTATTTT	CASSSSGGPDTQYF
TRBV13	.	few	TRBJ1-6	TGTGCCAGCAGCCAAACCGGGACCCTCGGGGGAAATTCACCCCTCCACTTT	CASSQTGTLGGNSPLHF
TRBV20-1	.	.	TRBJ2-1	TGCAGTGCTAGAGATGCCTTGGGATACAATGAGCAGTTCTTC	CSARDALGYNEQFF
TRBV6-6	.	.	TRBJ2-5	TGTGCCAGCACTTTACTGGGAGGAGGAGAGACCCAGTACTTC	CASTLLGGGETQYF
TRBV7-9	.	.	TRBJ1-3	TGTGCCAGCAGCCCAGGACAGACTGGAAACACCATATATTTT	CASSPGQTGNTIYF
TRBV7-9	TRBD1	.	TRBJ2-5	TGTGCCAGCACCGTCCGGACAGGGGGCCCGGGAGAGACCCAGTACTTC	CASTVRTGGPGETQYF
TRBV6-2/TRBV6-3	.	.	TRBJ1-1	TGTGCCAGCAGTTACTCCCAGATGAACACTGAAGCTTTCTTT	CASSYSQMNTEAFF
TRBV4-3	.	.	TRBJ2-3	TGCGCCAGCAGCCAAGATAGTAGCGGCACAGATACGCAGTATTTT	CASSQDSSGTDTQYF
TRBV19	TRBD2	.	TRBJ2-1	TGTGCCAGTAGTATAGACGGGACTAGCGGGGGGTACAATGAGCAGTTCTTC	CASSIDGTSGGYNEQFF
TRBV6-5	.	few	TRBJ2-7	TGTGCCAGCAGCCCCCATGGGACATCTCTAGAGCAGTACTTC	CASSPHGTSLEQYF
TRBV7-3	TRBD1	few	TRBJ1-2	TGTGCCAGCAGCCCAGACAGGGTAGGCCACTATGGCTACACCTTC	CASSPDRVGHYGYTF
TRBV7-9	.	.	TRBJ2-1	TGTGCCAGCAGCCCCCAAGGGCCCTACAATGAGCAGTTCTTC	CASSPQGPYNEQFF
TRBV5-5	.	many	TRBJ2-1	TGTGCCAGCGGGACAACCAATGAGCAGTTCTTC	CASGTTNEQFF
TRBV4-1	.	few	TRBJ1-1	TGCGCCAGCAGCCCAATTCGGGGGAGGGACACTGAAGCTTTCTTT	CASSPIRGRDTEAFF
TRBV5-6	TRBD1	few	TRBJ2-3	TGTGCCAGCAGCTTCGGCAGACAGGGGGCGGATACGCAGTATTTT	CASSFGRQGADTQYF
TRBV3-1	.	.	TRBJ1-1	TGTGCCAGCAGCCCGGACGTGAACACTGAAGCTTTCTTT	CASSPDVNTEAFF
TRBV7-7	TRBD2	few	TRBJ2-1	TGTGCTAGCAGCTTAGAAGCGGGAAGATGGAATGAGCAGTTCTTC	CASSLEAGRWNEQFF
TRBV27	.	few	TRBJ1-1	TGTGCCAGCAGTTTCCCGGACGGTGAAGCTTTCTTT	CASSFPDGEAFF
TRBV7-3	TRBD2	few	TRBJ2-1	TGTGCCAGCAGCTTAACGGCGGGAGAAGGCTACAATGAGCAGTTCTTC	CASSLTAGEGYNEQFF
TRBV7-4	.	.	TRBJ1-2	TGTGCCAGCAGCTTTTACGCCAGCAAGTGGATTGCTAACTATGGCTACACCTTC	CASSFYASKWIANYGYTF
TRBV7-7	.	.	TRBJ2-1	TGTGCTAGCAGCTTATCGTCAAGCTCCTACAATGAGCAGTTCTTC	CASSLSSSSYNEQFF
TRBV7-2	TRBD1	.	TRBJ2-2	TGTGCCAGCAGCTCCCCGGGACAGCTGAACACCGGGGAGCTGTTTTTT	CASSSPGQLNTGELFF
TRBV6-5	.	few	TRBJ2-7	TGTGCCAGCAGTTACTCTCAGGGGGGCTACGAGCAGTACTTC	CASSYSQGGYEQYF
TRBV4-2	.	many	TRBJ1-2	TGTGCCAGCAGCCAAGATAGTTCACTAACTAACTATGGCTACACCTTC	CASSQDSSLTNYGYTF
TRBV7-9	.	few	TRBJ2-1	TGTGCCAGCAGCTCTCTGTCTTTTGGGGAGCAGTTCTTC	CASSSLSFGEQFF
TRBV20-1	.	few	TRBJ2-7	TGCAGTGCTAGAGATCCTATTAGGTCACAGGGATCCTCCTACGAGCAGTACTTC	CSARDPIRSQGSSYEQYF
TRBV7-9	.	.	TRBJ1-1	TGTGCCAGCAGCTTAGTCCAGATGAACACTGAAGCTTTCTTT	CASSLVQMNTEAFF
TRBV12-3/TRBV12-4	TRBD1	few	TRBJ2-7	TGTGCCAGCAGTCCCACTTCCGGGACAGGGCTCTACGAGCAGTACTTC	CASSPTSGTGLYEQYF
TRBV12-3/TRBV12-4	TRBD2	.	TRBJ2-3	TGTGCCAGCAGGATCTCTCTAGCGGGCACAGATACGCAGTATTTT	CASRISLAGTDTQYF
TRBV7-9	.	few	TRBJ2-7	TGTGCCAGCAGCTCTGCTTTACGAGAACTGTACTTC	CASSSALRELYF
TRBV7-6	TRBD2	once	TRBJ2-3	TGTGCCAGCAGCTTGACTAGCGGCTTCACAGATACGCAGTATTTT	CASSLTSGFTDTQYF
TRBV20-1	TRBD1	few	TRBJ2-3	TGCAGTGCTAGAGACCCCGGGGGGACAGGGGGACCCACAGGGTTGTCCACGCAGTATTTT	CSARDPGGTGGPTGLSTQYF
TRBV12-3/TRBV12-4	TRBD2	few	TRBJ2-5	TGTGCCAGCAGTTTCGGGGGGAGCGCAGAGACCCAGTACTTC	CASSFGGSAETQYF
TRBV29-1	.	once	TRBJ1-1	TGCAGCGTTGATCTCCTGAACACTGAAGCTTTCTTT	CSVDLLNTEAFF
TRBV15	.	.	TRBJ2-6	TGTGCCACCAGCCCACAGTTGTCTGGGGCCAACGTCCTGACTTTC	CATSPQLSGANVLTF
TRBV5-1	TRBD1	.	TRBJ2-7	TGCGCCAGCAGCTTAATGGGACAGGGTAACGAGCAGTACTTC	CASSLMGQGNEQYF
TRBV20-1	.	many	TRBJ2-7	TGCAGTGCTAGAGGCCTCCGGGACTGGTCCTACGAGCAGTACTTC	CSARGLRDWSYEQYF
TRBV4-1	.	few	TRBJ2-7	TGCGCCAGCAGCCAAGGCAGGGGTTTGTACGAGCAGTACTTC	CASSQGRGLYEQYF
TRBV9	TRBD2	.	TRBJ2-3	TGTGCCAGCAGCCCACAAGCGGGGGCCGCCACAGATACGCAGTATTTT	CASSPQAGAATDTQYF
TRBV19	.	many	TRBJ2-1	TGTGCCACCCTGGGCCTTCCCGGCGGAAACAATGAGCAGTTCTTC	CATLGLPGGNNEQFF
TRBV9	TRBD2	few	TRBJ2-2	TGTGCCAGCAGCTCCCCTAGCGGGAGGGCCCCTAGGACCGGGGAGCTGTTTTTT	CASSSPSGRAPRTGELFF
TRBV4-2	TRBD2	.	TRBJ2-7	TGTGCCAGCAGCCCAGAAGCGGGGATCTCCTACGAGCAGTACTTC	CASSPEAGISYEQYF
TRBV7-9	.	few	TRBJ2-5	TGTGCCAGCAGCTTAGTTCCGGAAGAGACCCAGTACTTC	CASSLVPEETQYF
TRBV11-1	.	few	TRBJ2-7	TGTGCCAGCAGCGCCTTTGCAGGGCAGTCCTACGAGCAGTACTTC	CASSAFAGQSYEQYF
TRBV27	TRBD1	.	TRBJ1-2	TGTGCCAGCAGTTCGGACAGGGTTAACTATGGCTACACCTTC	CASSSDRVNYGYTF
TRBV7-9	TRBD1	.	TRBJ2-2	TGTGCCAGAGGGGACAGACGGACTGCCGGGGAGCTGTTTTTT	CARGDRRTAGELFF